The clone carrying this T cell receptor (beta chain) was picked up one time. The CDR3 contains 17 residues. Germline lookup yields CDR1 SGHDT and CDR2 YYEEEE. V lost 3 bases to trimming and J lost 2 bases, with 19 bases between them. This sample was included in a study of blood T cell repertoires in COVID-19. Across the whole study: T cells, B-cell-depleted T cells, or PBMCs provided the cDNA or gDNA that served as material.

Authors' data handling: Cell counts per sample came from amplifying reference gene primers. Data came from immunoSEQ multiplex PCR; TCRdb stores just in-frame clones and leaves some out. V and J calls and clone size are those listed in that table; D and trimming were worked out from the DNA. The sample has about 180,000 clones, more than 70% seen once. This receptor was taken from a woman in her thirties who had recovered from COVID-19. Sequencing used PBMCs or T cells enriched from blood (not recorded which). V and J are TRBV5-6 and TRBJ2-3; tentatively, D is TRBD1 (5 bases). The CDR3 loop reads CASSWGTWGSITDTQYF. The CDR3 coding sequence is TGTGCCAGCAGCTGGGGCACGTGGGGCAGCATCACAGATACGCAGTATTTT.